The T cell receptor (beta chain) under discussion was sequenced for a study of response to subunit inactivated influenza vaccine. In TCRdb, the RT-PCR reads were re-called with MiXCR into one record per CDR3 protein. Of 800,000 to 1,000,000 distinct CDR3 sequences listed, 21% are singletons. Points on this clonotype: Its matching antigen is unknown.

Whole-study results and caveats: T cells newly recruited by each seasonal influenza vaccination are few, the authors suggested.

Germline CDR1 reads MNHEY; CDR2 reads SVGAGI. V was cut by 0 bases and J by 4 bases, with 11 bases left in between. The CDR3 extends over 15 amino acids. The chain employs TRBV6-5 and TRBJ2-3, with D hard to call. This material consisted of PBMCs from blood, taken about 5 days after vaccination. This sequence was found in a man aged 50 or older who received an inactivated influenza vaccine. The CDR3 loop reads CASSYSIAHPDTQYF. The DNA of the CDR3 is TGTGCCAGCAGTTACTCGATAGCACATCCAGATACGCAGTATTTT.